Below, 18 T cell receptor beta chains from the same sample are listed, as sequenced in a study of beta chain features in type 1 diabetes. Sequencing targeted expressed TCRB transcripts, as all isolated RNA had been reverse transcribed. Produced via immunoSEQ multiplex PCR; TCRdb's table is partial and in-frame only. The sample shows some 150,000 clones, under 60% of them seen only once. The sample taken for sequencing was Tregs from blood. These TCRs come from a young man in good health.

This clone was picked up a small number of times. The chain employs TRBV19 and TRBJ2-7, with 11 bases identical to TRBD1. Germline assignment: CDR1 LNHDA and CDR2 SQIVND (reference sequence). This CDR3 has 16 amino acids. The V gene end was trimmed by 6 bases and the J gene end by 2 bases; junction bases not matched to a gene: 9. The CDR3 bases are TGTGCCAGTAGCCGGGAACCGGGACAGGGGGCCTACGAGCAGTACTTC. This translates into CASSREPGQGAYEQYF.

The chain employs TRBV5-1 and TRBJ2-1, with D perhaps TRBD2 (5 bases). CDR1 is SGHRS, CDR2 YFSETQ, per germline. V lost 0 bases, J lost 3 bases, and 16 bases lay in between. The CDR3 loop spans 17 amino acids. CDR3 sequence reads: CASSLVRRTPFYNEQFF. In DNA, the CDR3 is TGCGCCAGCAGCTTGGTCCGCAGGACTCCCTTCTACAATGAGCAGTTCTTC.

This clone was observed a few times. The V call is TRBV18, the J call TRBJ2-7; D might be TRBD2 (5 bases). This CDR3 is 14 amino acids long. Trimming left V 3 bases short and J 1 base short, with 10 bases between. Looked up from germline, CDR1 is KGHSH and CDR2 is LQKENI. The CDR3, as DNA: TGTGCCAGCTCACCCGCCGGGATTTCCTACGAGCAGTACTTC. Translation: CASSPAGISYEQYF.

The rearrangement joins TRBV6-5 to TRBJ2-3; 9 nucleotides align to TRBD1. CDR1 and CDR2 (germline): MNHEY, SVGAGI. This CDR3 is built from 15 residues. J was trimmed by 5 bases and V by 2 bases; bases with no gene match: 5. The CDR3 reads CASSYDRGFEDTQYF. In DNA form, the CDR3 reads TGTGCCAGCAGTTACGACAGGGGGTTTGAAGATACGCAGTATTTT.

The count of this clone is one. The chain has TRBV29-1 and TRBJ1-1; 7 nucleotides line up with TRBD1. Germline lookup yields CDR1 SQVTM and CDR2 ANQGSEA. CDR3 length equals 13 residues. V lost 6 bases to trimming and J lost 3 bases; unmatched junction nucleotides: 7. CDR3 loop: CSVHNDRDTEAFF. In nucleotides, the CDR3 is TGCAGCGTCCATAATGACAGGGACACTGAAGCTTTCTTT.

This rearrangement joins TRBV7-6 to TRBJ1-5; D gene ambiguous. Per germline, CDR1 SGHVS and CDR2 FNYEAQ. V lost 4 bases, J lost 9 bases, and 13 bases lay in between. The CDR3 loop spans 13 amino acids. CDR3 residues: CASSSTMASPQHF. In DNA, the CDR3 is TGTGCCAGCAGCTCCACCATGGCCTCGCCCCAGCATTTT.

This clone was detected only a few times. The chain recombines TRBV10-3 with TRBJ2-7; TRBD2 matches 10 bases. CDR3 length: 13 residues. Germline V gives CDR1 ENHRY, CDR2 SYGVKD. The trim removed 8 bases at V and 4 bases at J, leaving 5 bases unmatched. CDR3 amino acids: CAILAGVGYEQYF. The CDR3 region has the DNA TGTGCCATCCTAGCGGGAGTTGGGTACGAGCAGTACTTC.

The chain carries TRBV29-1 and TRBJ2-3; 7 nucleotides align to TRBD1. The CDR3 is 14 amino acids. With 7 bases clipped from V and 2 bases from J, the junction kept 9 bases outside the gene matches. Germline values: CDR1 SQVTM, CDR2 ANQGSEA. CDR3 loop: CSARQGLYTDTQYF. The CDR3 bases are TGCAGCGCCCGACAGGGCCTATACACAGATACGCAGTATTTT.

This sequence joins TRBV19 and TRBJ2-7; 8 nucleotides agree with TRBD1. V was pared by 3 bases and J by 4 bases, with 11 bases of the junction left unmatched. This CDR3 is built from 16 residues. The germline V gene has CDR1 LNHDA and CDR2 SQIVND (reference sequence). The CDR3 region is CASSIPAGGTPYEQYF. In DNA form, the CDR3 reads TGTGCCAGTAGTATCCCCGCAGGGGGCACTCCATACGAGCAGTACTTC.

The V and J genes are TRBV9 and TRBJ1-3; D remains ambiguous. This CDR3 has 14 residues. Trimming took 4 bases from V and 0 from J, leaving 8 bases between them. The germline V gene has CDR1 SGDLS and CDR2 YYNGEE. Here the CDR3 reads CASSLESSGNTIYF. The CDR3 region has the DNA TGTGCCAGCAGCCTTGAGAGCTCTGGAAACACCATATATTTT. Using reference TRBV9 and TRBJ1-3 for the parts outside the CDR3, the full variable domain is DSGVTQTPKHLITATGQRVTLRCSPRSGDLSVYWYQQSLDQGLQFLIQYYNGEERAKGNILERFSAQQFPDLHSELNLSSLELGDSALYFCASSLESSGNTIYFGEGSWLTVV.

The rearrangement joins TRBV6-1 to TRBJ1-1; possibly TRBD1 for D (6 bases). The CDR3 has 15 amino acids. V was trimmed by 10 bases and J by 4 bases, leaving 22 bases between them. Per germline, CDR1 MNHNS and CDR2 SASEGT. Written as DNA, the CDR3 is TGTGCCACACGCCCCGGGGGGCGGCTGGGCACTGAAGCTTTCTTT. It codes for CATRPGGRLGTEAFF.

With regard to this clone: Within the sample, other DNA sequences also encode this same CDR3. The rearrangement uses TRBV7-9 and TRBJ2-1; D gene unclear. This CDR3 contains 13 residues. V lost 1 base to trimming and J lost 5 bases, with 6 bases between them. Germline V lookup: CDR1 SEHNR, CDR2 FQNEAQ (reference sequence). The CDR3 region has the DNA TGTGCCAGCAGCTTAGGGGCAAACAATGAGCAGTTCTTC. This gives the protein CASSLGANNEQFF.

By frequency in the sample, this clone is medium-sized. The J gene is TRBJ1-3, the V gene TRBV21-1; TRBD1, the table's D call, lacks a check against the DNA. TRBV21-1 is a listed pseudogene. The CDR3 is 18 amino acids. CDR3: CASSKPIGQRRTGNTIYF. CDR3 sequence (DNA): TGTGCCAGCAGCAAACCCATAGGACAGCGGAGGACTGGAAACACCATATATTTT.

The rearrangement links TRBV7-3 to TRBJ2-2; 7 bases align to TRBD2. The CDR3 is 17 amino acids. Germline V gene lookup returns CDR1 SGHTA and CDR2 FQGTGA. After removal of 3 bases from V and 0 bases from J, the junction contained 7 bases not matched to a gene. DNA for the CDR3: TGTGCCAGCAGCTTCCACCCCAGCGGGGCGAACACCGGGGAGCTGTTTTTT. This gives the protein CASSFHPSGANTGELFF.

For the CDR3, the DNA is TGTGCCAGCAGCCAACCAGGACAGGGGGCTATAGATGGCTACACCTTC. Amino acid sequence: CASSQPGQGAIDGYTF. The gene calls are TRBV4-2 and TRBJ1-2, with 11 bases fitting TRBD1. The CDR3 runs 16 residues. CDR1 LGHNA and CDR2 YNFKEQ come from the germline V gene. Germline trimming cut 2 bases from V and 6 bases from J; bases unmatched to any gene: 8.

This chain joins TRBV13 and TRBJ1-5; 7 positions agree with TRBD1. The CDR3 extends over 15 amino acids. V lost 2 bases to trimming and J lost 7 bases; unmatched junction nucleotides: 8. CDR1 is PRHDT, CDR2 FYEKMQ, per germline (reference sequence). In DNA, the CDR3 is TGTGCCAGCAGCTTATCACATCAGGGGGGCCAGCCCCAGCATTTT. Encoded protein: CASSLSHQGGQPQHF. Full variable domain (remainder filled in from reference TRBV13 and TRBJ1-5): AAGVIQSPRHLIKEKRETATLKCYPIPRHDTVYWYQQGPGQDPQFLISFYEKMQSDKGSIPDRFSAQQFSDYHSELNMSSLELGDSALYFCASSLSHQGGQPQHFGDGTRLSIL.

The chain links TRBV2 to TRBJ2-1; 8 nucleotides align to TRBD2. This CDR3 spans 16 amino acids. Germline trimming cut 6 bases from V and 5 bases from J; bases unmatched to any gene: 12. Per germline, CDR1 SNHLY and CDR2 FYNNEI. In DNA form, the CDR3 reads TGTGCCAGCAGCCTTCGGGGCGGGGGGCCCCACAATGAGCAGTTCTTC. Residues: CASSLRGGGPHNEQFF.

The chain links TRBV28 to TRBJ1-1, with D unresolved. The CDR3 sequence is 12 residues long. Between the trimmed V and J ends, which lost 7 bases and 6 bases, there was a span of 12 bases. Per germline, CDR1 MDHEN and CDR2 SYDVKM. As DNA, the CDR3 is TGTGCCAGCACCCCGTGGGCAGCTGAAGCTTTCTTT. This translates into CASTPWAAEAFF. The whole variable domain, remainder taken from reference TRBV28 and TRBJ1-1, is DVKVTQSSRYLVKRTGEKVFLECVQDMDHENMFWYRQDPGLGLRLIYFSYDVKMKEKGDIPEGYSVSREKKERFSLILESASTNQTSMYLCASTPWAAEAFFGQGTRLTVV.